The present T cell receptor (beta chain) was sequenced within a study of Ad26.COV2.S vaccination and SARS-CoV-2 variants. Study findings and constraints: Placebo recipients trailed vaccine recipients in spike-specific TCR breadth.

This CDR3 has 15 residues. The germline gives CDR1 SGHTA, CDR2 FQGNSA. Trimming shortened V by 2 bases and J by 6 bases, and 16 bases separated the two germline ends. In this sample, this clone turned up a few times. Its antigen is undetermined. Treatment here: roughly 18 received Ad26.COV2.S at low or high dose, single or two shots; several received placebo; per-sample allocation not given. Collection of the samples took place on day 63 after the first injection of vaccine or placebo. Produced via immunoSEQ multiplex PCR; TCRdb's table is partial and in-frame only. The sample lists roughly 460,000 clones; roughly nine tenths were seen once.

This clonotype was obtained from a person aged 18-65 years who received the Ad26.COV2.S COVID-19 vaccine or a placebo. The chain carries TRBV7-2 and TRBJ1-1; D perhaps matches TRBD1 (5 bases). Sequenced here: peripheral blood, sampled in a trial of Ad26.COV2.S vaccine versus placebo. The CDR3 loop is CASSLTSMYRPEAFF. The CDR3 DNA reads TGTGCCAGCAGCTTAACTTCTATGTACAGGCCTGAAGCTTTCTTT.